This is a list of T cell receptor beta chains from one sample in a study of T-cell reconstitution after alpha-beta-depleted transplantation in children. TCRdb passed the PCR reads through MiXCR, listing each CDR3 protein once. This sample carries about 690,000 distinct CDR3 sequences, about 15% of them seen once, and the ten largest clones take over 0.95%. Sequenced here: PBMCs from the stem cell graft donor, sampled from the stem cell graft. Receptors were obtained from a human donor who donated a stem cell graft to a child with acute myeloid leukemia. Both conserved end residues are part of each CDR3. A D gene is named only where the DNA matches it firmly. Some rows mark clone size as missing; the rest say once, few, many or name a class of expanded clone.

15,TRBD1,TRBJ2-2,TRBV5-1,many,CASSPGTGDTGELFF,TGCGCCAGCAGCCCCGGGACAGGGGACACCGGGGAGCTGTTTTTT
12,-,TRBJ2-3,TRBV25-1,many,CASSEVRDTQYF,TGTGCCAGCAGTGAAGTGCGGGATACGCAGTATTTT
17,-,TRBJ1-2,TRBV28,-,CASTSWAGGGKDYGYTF,TGTGCCAGCACCTCCTGGGCAGGAGGTGGGAAGGACTATGGCTACACCTTC
15,-,TRBJ1-2,TRBV21-1,few,CASSKLGTLGDGYTF,TGTGCCAGCAGCAAGCTGGGCACCCTGGGGGACGGCTACACCTTC
15,-,TRBJ2-5,TRBV7-2,few,CASSPLGPGQETQYF,TGTGCCAGCAGCCCCCTGGGGCCAGGACAAGAGACCCAGTACTTC
14,-,TRBJ1-2,TRBV5-1,-,CASSPQPLRDGYTF,TGCGCCAGCAGCCCCCAGCCACTTAGGGATGGCTACACCTTC
15,-,TRBJ1-4,TRBV20-1,-,CSVPRRIRTNEKLFF,TGCAGTGTTCCGAGGAGGATTCGGACTAATGAAAAACTGTTTTTT
14,TRBD2,TRBJ2-3,TRBV20-1,many,CSANSGGATDTQYF,TGCAGTGCTAATAGCGGGGGGGCCACAGATACGCAGTATTTT
14,-,TRBJ1-1,TRBV20-1,many,CSARDSGRNTEAFF,TGCAGTGCTAGAGATTCAGGGAGGAACACTGAAGCTTTCTTT
13,TRBD1,TRBJ1-2,TRBV20-1,many,CSAPNRGFYGYTF,TGCAGTGCTCCCAACAGGGGATTCTATGGCTACACCTTC
17,-,TRBJ2-1,TRBV20-1,many,CSARDLWVQPTYNEQFF,TGCAGTGCTAGAGATCTGTGGGTGCAGCCTACCTACAATGAGCAGTTCTTC
13,-,TRBJ1-4,TRBV25-1,many,CASSVSTNEKLFF,TGTGCCAGCAGTGTCTCAACTAATGAAAAACTGTTTTTT
15,TRBD1,TRBJ1-2,TRBV28,few,CASSSGQGALGGYTF,TGTGCCAGCAGTTCAGGACAGGGGGCGCTTGGGGGCTACACCTTC
15,-,TRBJ2-5,TRBV6-2/TRBV6-3,-,CASSYARAAQETQYF,TGTGCCAGCAGTTACGCTCGGGCAGCTCAAGAGACCCAGTACTTC
12,-,TRBJ1-2,TRBV7-2,many,CASSLGTTGYTF,TGTGCCAGCAGCTTAGGGACGACTGGCTACACCTTC
14,-,TRBJ1-6,TRBV20-1,many,CSGRGFGLNSPLHF,TGCAGTGGTCGGGGGTTTGGACTAAATTCACCCCTCCACTTT
14,-,TRBJ2-3,TRBV28,-,CASIGPLSTDTQYF,TGTGCCAGCATCGGACCCCTTAGCACAGATACGCAGTATTTT
13,-,TRBJ2-2,TRBV7-9,few,CASSLQDNGELFF,TGTGCCAGCAGCTTACAGGATAACGGGGAGCTGTTTTTT
14,-,TRBJ2-1,TRBV7-2,few,CASSNRGTYNEQFF,TGTGCCAGCAGTAATCGAGGAACCTACAATGAGCAGTTCTTC
15,TRBD1,TRBJ2-3,TRBV7-8,-,CARSDREKGTDTQYF,TGTGCCAGATCCGACAGGGAAAAGGGCACAGATACGCAGTATTTT
17,TRBD2,TRBJ2-3,TRBV7-2,-,CASSLGSGGALTDTQYF,TGTGCCAGCAGCTTGGGTAGCGGGGGGGCGTTAACAGATACGCAGTATTTT
12,-,TRBJ1-1,TRBV25-1,-,CASAGGGTEAFF,TGTGCCAGCGCAGGAGGGGGTACTGAAGCTTTCTTT
11,-,TRBJ1-1,TRBV20-1,many,CSARRWSEAFF,TGCAGTGCTAGAAGGTGGTCCGAAGCTTTCTTT
15,-,TRBJ2-1,TRBV7-2,many,CATSSPWSSYNEQFF,TGTGCCACCTCTTCCCCGTGGAGCTCCTACAATGAGCAGTTCTTC
12,-,TRBJ1-6,TRBV7-2,-,CASSLMRPPLHF,TGTGCCAGCAGCCTCATGCGACCACCCCTCCACTTT
15,-,TRBJ2-2,TRBV29-1,many,CSVILGSSNTGELFF,TGCAGCGTTATCTTGGGCAGTTCGAACACCGGGGAGCTGTTTTTT
18,-,TRBJ1-1,TRBV4-3,-,CASSQELVAGGLDTEAFF,TGCGCCAGCAGCCAAGAACTAGTGGCCGGGGGACTCGACACTGAAGCTTTCTTT
17,TRBD2,TRBJ2-3,TRBV4-1,-,CASSQVRASGDGDTQYF,TGCGCCAGCAGCCAAGTCAGAGCTAGCGGTGACGGGGATACGCAGTATTTT
16,TRBD1,TRBJ2-7,TRBV5-6,once,CASSPGTGRIGYEQYF,TGTGCCAGCAGCCCGGGGACAGGGCGCATCGGCTACGAGCAGTACTTC
14,-,TRBJ1-5,TRBV12-3/TRBV12-4,-,CASSQSYSNQPQHF,TGTGCCAGCAGTCAGTCGTATAGCAATCAGCCCCAGCATTTT
12,-,TRBJ1-2,TRBV20-1,-,CSAPRQGGGYTF,TGCAGTGCCCCTCGGCAGGGTGGTGGCTACACCTTC
14,TRBD1,TRBJ1-2,TRBV9,-,CASSVRGTDYGYTF,TGTGCCAGCAGCGTTCGTGGGACAGACTATGGCTACACCTTC
16,TRBD1,TRBJ2-1,TRBV20-1,many,CSAKGTGSTSYNEQFF,TGCAGTGCTAAGGGGACAGGGTCGACATCCTACAATGAGCAGTTCTTC
15,-,TRBJ1-4,TRBV20-1,many,CSAGSPGGAEEKLFF,TGCAGTGCTGGGTCCCCTGGGGGCGCGGAAGAAAAACTGTTTTTT
15,-,TRBJ1-1,TRBV20-1,-,CSATPGGGVGTEAFF,TGCAGTGCTACCCCCGGTGGGGGGGTCGGCACTGAAGCTTTCTTT
15,TRBD1,TRBJ1-1,TRBV7-2,many,CASSLVGGMNTEAFF,TGTGCCAGCAGCTTAGTAGGGGGCATGAACACTGAAGCTTTCTTT
15,-,TRBJ2-1,TRBV5-1,few,CASSLDPGLYNEQFF,TGCGCCAGCAGCTTGGATCCGGGACTCTACAATGAGCAGTTCTTC